Listed here is a single T cell receptor (beta chain). The table came from immunoSEQ multiplex PCR; TCRdb's copy has only in-frame clones and leaves some out. The sample yields about 180,000 clones, 70% to 90% seen once. The Seattle patients, enrolled during active infection, were followed longitudinally. The CDR3 has 15 residues. CDR1 and CDR2 from the germline V gene are MNHNY and SVGAGI (reference sequence). V lost 2 bases and J 1 base, leaving 12 bases between the germline ends. The entry originates in a study of blood T cell repertoires in COVID-19. Study information: Researchers got acute and convalescent COVID-19 samples from the United States, Italy and Spain.

This chain links TRBV6-6 with TRBJ2-7; perhaps TRBD2 as D (5 bases). What was sequenced was peripheral blood. This sequence was found in a person aged 70 to 79 with COVID-19, enrolled during active disease. The CDR3: CASSYGVEGSYEQYF. The CDR3 DNA follows: TGTGCCAGCAGTTACGGGGTCGAGGGATCCTACGAGCAGTACTTC.